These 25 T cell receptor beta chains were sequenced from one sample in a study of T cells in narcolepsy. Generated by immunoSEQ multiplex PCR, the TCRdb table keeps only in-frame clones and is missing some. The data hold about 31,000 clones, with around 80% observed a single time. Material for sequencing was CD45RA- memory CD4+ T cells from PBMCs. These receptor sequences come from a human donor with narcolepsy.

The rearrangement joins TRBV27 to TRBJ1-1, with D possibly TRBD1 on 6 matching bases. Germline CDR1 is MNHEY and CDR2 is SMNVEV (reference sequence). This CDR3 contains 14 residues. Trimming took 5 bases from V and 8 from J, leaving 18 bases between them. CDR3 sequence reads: CASSLTTGLTEAFF. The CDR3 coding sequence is TGTGCCAGCAGTCTCACGACAGGACTAACAGAAGCTTTCTTT.

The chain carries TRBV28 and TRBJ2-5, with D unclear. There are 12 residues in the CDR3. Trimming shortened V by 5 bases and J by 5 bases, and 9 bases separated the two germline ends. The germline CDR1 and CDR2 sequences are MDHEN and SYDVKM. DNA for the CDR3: TGTGCCAGCAGTCCTCCTATGGAGACCCAGTACTTC. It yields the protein CASSPPMETQYF.

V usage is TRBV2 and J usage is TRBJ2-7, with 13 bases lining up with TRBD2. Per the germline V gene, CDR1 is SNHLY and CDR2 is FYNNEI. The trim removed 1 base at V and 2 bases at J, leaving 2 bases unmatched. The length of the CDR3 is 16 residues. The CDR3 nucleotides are TGTGCCAGCAGTGAAGGACTAGCGGGAGGCACCTACGAGCAGTACTTC. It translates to CASSEGLAGGTYEQYF. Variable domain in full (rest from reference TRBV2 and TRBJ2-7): EPEVTQTPSHQVTQMGQEVILRCVPISNHLYFYWYRQILGQKVEFLVSFYNNEISEKSEIFDDQFSVERPDGSNFTLKIRSTKLEDSAMYFCASSEGLAGGTYEQYFGPGTRLTVT.

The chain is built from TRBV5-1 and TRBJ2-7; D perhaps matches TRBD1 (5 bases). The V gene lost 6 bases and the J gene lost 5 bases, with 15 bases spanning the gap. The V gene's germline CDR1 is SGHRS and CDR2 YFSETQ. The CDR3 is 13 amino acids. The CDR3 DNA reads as TGCGCCAGCAATGGTCAGGGTATCGACGAGCAGTACTTC. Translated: CASNGQGIDEQYF. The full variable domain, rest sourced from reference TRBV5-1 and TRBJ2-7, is KAGVTQTPRYLIKTRGQQVTLSCSPISGHRSVSWYQQTPGQGLQFLFEYFSETQRNKGNFPGRFSGRQFSNSRSEMNVSTLELGDSALYLCASNGQGIDEQYFGPGTRLTVT.

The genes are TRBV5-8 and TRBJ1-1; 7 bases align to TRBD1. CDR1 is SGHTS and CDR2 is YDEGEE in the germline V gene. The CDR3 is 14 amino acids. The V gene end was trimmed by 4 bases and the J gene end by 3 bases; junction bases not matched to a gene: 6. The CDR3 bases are TGTGCCAGCAGCCGATTAGGGGGCCACACTGAAGCTTTCTTT. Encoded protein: CASSRLGGHTEAFF.

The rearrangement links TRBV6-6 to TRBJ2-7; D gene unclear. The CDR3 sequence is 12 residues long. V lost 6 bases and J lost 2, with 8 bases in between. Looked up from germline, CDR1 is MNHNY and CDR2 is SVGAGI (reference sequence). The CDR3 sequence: CASSPPAYEQYF. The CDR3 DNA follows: TGTGCCAGCAGCCCCCCGGCCTACGAGCAGTACTTC.

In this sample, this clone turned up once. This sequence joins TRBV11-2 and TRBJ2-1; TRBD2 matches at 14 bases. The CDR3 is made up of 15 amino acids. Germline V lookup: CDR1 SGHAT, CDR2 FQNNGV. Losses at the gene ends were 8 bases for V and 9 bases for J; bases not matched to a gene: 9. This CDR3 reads CASGGDGLAGGEQFF. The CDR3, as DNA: TGTGCCAGCGGGGGGGACGGACTAGCGGGAGGTGAGCAGTTCTTC.

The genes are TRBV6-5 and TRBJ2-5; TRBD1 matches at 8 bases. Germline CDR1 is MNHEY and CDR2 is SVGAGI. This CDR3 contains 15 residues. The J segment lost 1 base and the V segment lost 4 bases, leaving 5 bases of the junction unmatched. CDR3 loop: CASSSPGQGQETQYF. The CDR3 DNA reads TGTGCCAGCAGTTCGCCAGGACAGGGCCAAGAGACCCAGTACTTC.

CDR3 in DNA: TGTGCCACCAGCAGAGATACGGGTAGCAATCAGCCCCAGCATTTT. This gives the protein CATSRDTGSNQPQHF. The gene calls are TRBV15 and TRBJ1-5; D not resolved. CDR1 is LNHNV, CDR2 YYDKDF, per germline (reference sequence). This CDR3 comprises 15 residues. Trimming removed 0 bases at V and 0 bases at J, with 6 bases between. Filled out from reference TRBV15 and TRBJ1-5, the complete variable domain reads DAMVIQNPRYQVTQFGKPVTLSCSQTLNHNVMYWYQQKSSQAPKLLFHYYDKDFNNEADTPDNFQSRRPNTSFCFLDIRSPGLGDTAMYLCATSRDTGSNQPQHFGDGTRLSIL.

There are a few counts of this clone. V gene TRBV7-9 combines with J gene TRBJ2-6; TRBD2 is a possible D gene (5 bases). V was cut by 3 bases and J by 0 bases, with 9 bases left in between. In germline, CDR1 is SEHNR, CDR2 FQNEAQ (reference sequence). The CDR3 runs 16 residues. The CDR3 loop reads CASSFARGSGANVLTF. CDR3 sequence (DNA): TGTGCCAGCAGCTTCGCTCGGGGCTCTGGGGCCAACGTCCTGACTTTC.

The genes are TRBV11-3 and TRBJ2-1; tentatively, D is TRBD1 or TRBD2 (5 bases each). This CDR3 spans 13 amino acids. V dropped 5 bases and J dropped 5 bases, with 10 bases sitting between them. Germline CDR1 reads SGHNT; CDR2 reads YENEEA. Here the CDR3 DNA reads TGTGCCAGCAGCGTGGGACCAAACAATGAGCAGTTCTTC. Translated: CASSVGPNNEQFF.

The CDR3 nucleotides read TGTGCCAGCAGTTTGGCAAGGGGGCTACTCTACGAGCAGTACTTC. As protein: CASSLARGLLYEQYF. The chain joins TRBV27 to TRBJ2-5, with 7 bases aligning to TRBD1. The DNA end is a closer match to TRBJ2-7, so the J assignment may be wrong. The germline gives CDR1 MNHEY, CDR2 SMNVEV (reference sequence). The length of the CDR3 is 15 residues.

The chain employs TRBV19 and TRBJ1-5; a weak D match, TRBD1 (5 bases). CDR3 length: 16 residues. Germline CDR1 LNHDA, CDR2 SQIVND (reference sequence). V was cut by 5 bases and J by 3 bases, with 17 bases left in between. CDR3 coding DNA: TGTGCCAGTAGTGAGGGACGACAAACCTCCAATCAGCCCCAGCATTTT. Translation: CASSEGRQTSNQPQHF. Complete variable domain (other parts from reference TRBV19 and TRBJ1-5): DGGITQSPKYLFRKEGQNVTLSCEQNLNHDAMYWYRQDPGQGLRLIYYSQIVNDFQKGDIAEGYSVSREKKESFPLTVTSAQKNPTAFYLCASSEGRQTSNQPQHFGDGTRLSIL.

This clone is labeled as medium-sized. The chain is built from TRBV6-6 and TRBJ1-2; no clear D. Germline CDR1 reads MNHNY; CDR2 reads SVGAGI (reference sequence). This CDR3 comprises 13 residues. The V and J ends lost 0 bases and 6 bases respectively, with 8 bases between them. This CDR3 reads CASSYSSFNGYTF. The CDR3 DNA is TGTGCCAGCAGTTACTCGAGCTTTAATGGCTACACCTTC.

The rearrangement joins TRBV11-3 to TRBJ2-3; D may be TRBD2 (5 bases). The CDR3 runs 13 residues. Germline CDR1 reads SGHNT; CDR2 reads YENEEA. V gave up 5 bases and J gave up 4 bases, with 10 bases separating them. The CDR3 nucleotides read TGTGCCAGCAGCCGTGGAGCGGCAGATACGCAGTATTTT. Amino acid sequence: CASSRGAADTQYF.

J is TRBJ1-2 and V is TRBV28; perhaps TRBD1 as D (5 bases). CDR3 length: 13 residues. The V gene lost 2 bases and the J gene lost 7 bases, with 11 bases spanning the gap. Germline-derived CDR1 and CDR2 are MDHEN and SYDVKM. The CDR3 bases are TGTGCCAGCAGTTTAGGCAGGGCGGCTGGCTACACCTTC. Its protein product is CASSLGRAAGYTF.

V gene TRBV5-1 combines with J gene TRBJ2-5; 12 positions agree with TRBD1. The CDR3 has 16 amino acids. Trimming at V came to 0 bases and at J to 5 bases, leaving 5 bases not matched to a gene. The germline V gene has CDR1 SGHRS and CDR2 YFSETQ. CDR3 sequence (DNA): TGCGCCAGCAGCTTGGCAGGGACAGGGGGCTTCGAGACCCAGTACTTC. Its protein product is CASSLAGTGGFETQYF.

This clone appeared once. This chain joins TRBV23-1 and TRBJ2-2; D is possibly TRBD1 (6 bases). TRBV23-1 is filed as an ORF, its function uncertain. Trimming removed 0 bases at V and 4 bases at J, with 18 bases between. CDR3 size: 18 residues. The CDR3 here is CASSQSGRPTRGTGELFF. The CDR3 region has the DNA TGCGCCAGCAGTCAATCGGGTCGGCCAACCAGGGGCACCGGGGAGCTGTTTTTT.

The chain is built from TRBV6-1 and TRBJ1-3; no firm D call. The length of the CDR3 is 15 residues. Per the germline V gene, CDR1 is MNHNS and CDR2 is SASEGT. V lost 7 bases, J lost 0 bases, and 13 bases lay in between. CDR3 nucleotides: TGTGCCAGCACCCTGACACCATACTCTGGAAACACCATATATTTT. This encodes CASTLTPYSGNTIYF.

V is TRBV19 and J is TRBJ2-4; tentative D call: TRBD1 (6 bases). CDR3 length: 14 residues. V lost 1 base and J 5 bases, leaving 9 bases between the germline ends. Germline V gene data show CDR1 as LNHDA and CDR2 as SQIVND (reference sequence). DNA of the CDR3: TGTGCCAGTAGTATAGTAGGGGGTCAAAACATTCAGTACTTC. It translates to CASSIVGGQNIQYF.

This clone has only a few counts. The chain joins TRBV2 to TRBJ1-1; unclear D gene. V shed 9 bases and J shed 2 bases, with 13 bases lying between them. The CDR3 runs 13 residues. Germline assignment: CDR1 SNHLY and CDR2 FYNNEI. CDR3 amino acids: CASRGDGNTEAFF. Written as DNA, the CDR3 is TGTGCCAGTCGGGGAGACGGTAACACTGAAGCTTTCTTT.

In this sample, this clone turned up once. This CDR3 reads CASRPTRFNSPLHF. In DNA, the CDR3 is TGTGCCAGCAGACCAACCCGATTTAATTCACCCCTCCACTTT. V usage is TRBV6-5 and J usage is TRBJ1-6, with D unclear. Trimming shortened V by 6 bases and J by 6 bases, and 12 bases separated the two germline ends. Germline CDR1 is MNHEY and CDR2 is SVGAGI. This CDR3 region has 14 residues.

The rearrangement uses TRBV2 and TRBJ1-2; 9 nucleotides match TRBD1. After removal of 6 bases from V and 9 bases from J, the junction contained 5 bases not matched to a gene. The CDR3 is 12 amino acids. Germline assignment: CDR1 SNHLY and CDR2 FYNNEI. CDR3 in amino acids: CASREDRGRYTF. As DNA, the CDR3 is TGTGCCAGCAGAGAGGACAGGGGACGCTACACCTTC. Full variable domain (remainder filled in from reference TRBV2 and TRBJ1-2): EPEVTQTPSHQVTQMGQEVILRCVPISNHLYFYWYRQILGQKVEFLVSFYNNEISEKSEIFDDQFSVERPDGSNFTLKIRSTKLEDSAMYFCASREDRGRYTFGSGTRLTVV.

The CDR3 here is CASSKPIWFIPNTGELFF. The CDR3 nucleotides read TGTGCCAGCAGCAAACCTATTTGGTTCATTCCGAACACCGGGGAGCTGTTTTTT. This sequence joins TRBV21-1 and TRBJ2-2; the table names TRBD2, a call not compared with the DNA. TRBV21-1 corresponds to a pseudogene. The CDR3 runs 18 residues.

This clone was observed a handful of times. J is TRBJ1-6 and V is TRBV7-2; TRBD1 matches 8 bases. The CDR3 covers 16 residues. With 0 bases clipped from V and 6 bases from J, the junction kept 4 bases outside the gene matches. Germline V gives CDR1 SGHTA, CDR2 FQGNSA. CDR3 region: CASSLALGQANSPLHF. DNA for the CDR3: TGTGCCAGCAGCTTAGCGCTGGGACAGGCTAATTCACCCCTCCACTTT.